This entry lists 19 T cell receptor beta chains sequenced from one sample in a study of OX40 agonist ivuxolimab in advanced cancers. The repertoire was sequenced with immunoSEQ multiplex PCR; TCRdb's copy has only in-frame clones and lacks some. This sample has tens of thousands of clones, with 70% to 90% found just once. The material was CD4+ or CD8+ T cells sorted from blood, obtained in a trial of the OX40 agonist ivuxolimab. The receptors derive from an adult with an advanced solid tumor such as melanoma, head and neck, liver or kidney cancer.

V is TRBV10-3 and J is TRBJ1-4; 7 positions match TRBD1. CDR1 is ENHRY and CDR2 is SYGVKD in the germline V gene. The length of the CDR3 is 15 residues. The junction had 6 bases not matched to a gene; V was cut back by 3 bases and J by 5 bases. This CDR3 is CAISDPGQMNEKLFF. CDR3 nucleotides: TGTGCCATCAGTGATCCGGGACAGATGAATGAAAAACTGTTTTTT.

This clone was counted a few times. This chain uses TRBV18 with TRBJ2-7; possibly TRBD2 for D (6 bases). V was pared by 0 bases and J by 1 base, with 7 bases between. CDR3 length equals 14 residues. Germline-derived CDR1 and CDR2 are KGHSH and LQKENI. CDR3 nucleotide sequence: TGTGCCAGCTCACCACCCCGGGGGTCCTACGAGCAGTACTTC. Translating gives CASSPPRGSYEQYF.

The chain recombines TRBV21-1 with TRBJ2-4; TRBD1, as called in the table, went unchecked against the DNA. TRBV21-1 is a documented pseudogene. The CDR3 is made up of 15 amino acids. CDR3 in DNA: TGTGCCAGCAGCAAAGCGGGCAGGGGGGAAAACATTCAGTACTTC. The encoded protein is CASSKAGRGENIQYF.

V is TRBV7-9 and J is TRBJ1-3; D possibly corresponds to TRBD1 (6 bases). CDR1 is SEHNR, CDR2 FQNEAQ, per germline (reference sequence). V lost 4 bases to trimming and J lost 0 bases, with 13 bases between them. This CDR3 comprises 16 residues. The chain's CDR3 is CASSSYRVDSGNTIYF. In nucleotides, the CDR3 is TGTGCCAGCAGCTCATACAGGGTGGACTCTGGAAACACCATATATTTT.

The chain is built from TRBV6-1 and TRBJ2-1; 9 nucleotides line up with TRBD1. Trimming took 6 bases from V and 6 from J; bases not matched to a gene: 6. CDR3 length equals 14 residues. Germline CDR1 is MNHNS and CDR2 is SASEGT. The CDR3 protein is CASSRDRDRNEQFF. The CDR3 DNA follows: TGTGCCAGCAGCCGGGACAGGGATCGCAATGAGCAGTTCTTC.

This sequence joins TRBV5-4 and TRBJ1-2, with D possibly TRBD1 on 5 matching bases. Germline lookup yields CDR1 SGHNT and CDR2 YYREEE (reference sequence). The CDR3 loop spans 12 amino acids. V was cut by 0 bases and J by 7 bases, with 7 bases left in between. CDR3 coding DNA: TGTGCCAGCAGCTTGGATAGGGGTGGCTACACCTTC. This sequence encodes CASSLDRGGYTF.

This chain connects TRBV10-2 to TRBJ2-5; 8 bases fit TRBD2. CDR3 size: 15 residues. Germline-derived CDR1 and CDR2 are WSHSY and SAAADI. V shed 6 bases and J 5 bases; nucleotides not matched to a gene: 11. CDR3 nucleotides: TGCGCCAGCAGCGACGGGACTAGTTCGTCTGAGACCCAGTACTTC. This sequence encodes CASSDGTSSSETQYF.

The CDR3 bases are TGTGCCAGCAGCGGGGGCGCTAACTATGGCTACACCTTC. It translates to CASSGGANYGYTF. The J gene is TRBJ1-2, the V gene TRBV27, with D possibly TRBD1 on 6 matching bases. The CDR3 contains 13 residues. Germline CDR1 is MNHEY and CDR2 is SMNVEV (reference sequence). The ends were cut back, 6 bases at V and 0 bases at J, with 8 bases in the middle.

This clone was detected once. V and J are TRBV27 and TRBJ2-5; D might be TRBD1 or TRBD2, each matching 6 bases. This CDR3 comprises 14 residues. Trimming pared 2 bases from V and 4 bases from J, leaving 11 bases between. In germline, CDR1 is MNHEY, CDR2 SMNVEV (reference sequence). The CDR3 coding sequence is TGTGCCAGCAGTTTAGCCAGGGGAGGAGAGACCCAGTACTTC. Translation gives CASSLARGGETQYF.

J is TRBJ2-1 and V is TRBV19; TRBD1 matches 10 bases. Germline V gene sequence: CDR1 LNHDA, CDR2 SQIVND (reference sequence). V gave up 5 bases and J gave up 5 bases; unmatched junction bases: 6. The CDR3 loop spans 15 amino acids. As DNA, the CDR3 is TGTGCCAGTAGTGCCCGACAGGGGGCCCACAATGAGCAGTTCTTC. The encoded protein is CASSARQGAHNEQFF.

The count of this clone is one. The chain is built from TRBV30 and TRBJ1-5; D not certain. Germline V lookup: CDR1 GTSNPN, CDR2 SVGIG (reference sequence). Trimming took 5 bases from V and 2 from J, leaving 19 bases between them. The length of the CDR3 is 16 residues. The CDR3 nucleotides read TGTGCCTGGTCCCCCAAACAAGGGATAGGCAATCAGCCCCAGCATTTT. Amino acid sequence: CAWSPKQGIGNQPQHF.

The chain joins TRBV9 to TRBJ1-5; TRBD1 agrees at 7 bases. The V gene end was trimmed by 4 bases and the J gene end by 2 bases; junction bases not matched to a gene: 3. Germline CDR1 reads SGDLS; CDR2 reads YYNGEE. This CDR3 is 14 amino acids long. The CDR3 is CASSQGEGNQPQHF. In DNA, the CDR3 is TGTGCCAGCAGCCAGGGGGAGGGCAATCAGCCCCAGCATTTT.

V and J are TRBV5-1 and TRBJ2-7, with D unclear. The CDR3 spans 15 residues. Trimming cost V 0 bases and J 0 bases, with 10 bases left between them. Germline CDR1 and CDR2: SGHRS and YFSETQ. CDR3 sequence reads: CASSLGPESSYEQYF. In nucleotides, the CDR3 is TGCGCCAGCAGCTTGGGGCCGGAATCCTCCTACGAGCAGTACTTC. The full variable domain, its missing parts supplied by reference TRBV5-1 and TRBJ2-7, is KAGVTQTPRYLIKTRGQQVTLSCSPISGHRSVSWYQQTPGQGLQFLFEYFSETQRNKGNFPGRFSGRQFSNSRSEMNVSTLELGDSALYLCASSLGPESSYEQYFGPGTRLTVT.

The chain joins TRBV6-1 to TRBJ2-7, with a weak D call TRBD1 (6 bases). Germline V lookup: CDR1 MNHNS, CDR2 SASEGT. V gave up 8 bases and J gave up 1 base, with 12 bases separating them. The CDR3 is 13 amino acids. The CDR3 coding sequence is TGTGCCAGCTCGAACAGGGCATCCTACGAGCAGTACTTC. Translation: CASSNRASYEQYF.

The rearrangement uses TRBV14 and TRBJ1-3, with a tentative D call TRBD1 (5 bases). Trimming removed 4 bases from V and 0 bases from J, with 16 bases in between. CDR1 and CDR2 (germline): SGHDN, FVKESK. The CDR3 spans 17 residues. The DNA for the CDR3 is TGTGCCAGCAGCCCCAAACCGGGACTCCGCTCTGGAAACACCATATATTTT. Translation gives CASSPKPGLRSGNTIYF.

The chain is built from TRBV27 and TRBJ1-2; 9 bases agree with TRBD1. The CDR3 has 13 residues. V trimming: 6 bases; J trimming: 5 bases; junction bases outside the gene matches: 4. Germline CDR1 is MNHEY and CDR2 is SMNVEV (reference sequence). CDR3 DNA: TGTGCCAGCAGCCAGGGACAGGGTTATGGCTACACCTTC. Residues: CASSQGQGYGYTF.

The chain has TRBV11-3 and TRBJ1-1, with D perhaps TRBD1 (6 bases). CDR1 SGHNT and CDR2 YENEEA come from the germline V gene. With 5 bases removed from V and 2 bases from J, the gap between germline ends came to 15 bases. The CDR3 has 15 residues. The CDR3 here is CASSAVTGPNTEAFF. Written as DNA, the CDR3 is TGTGCCAGCAGCGCCGTCACAGGGCCAAACACTGAAGCTTTCTTT.

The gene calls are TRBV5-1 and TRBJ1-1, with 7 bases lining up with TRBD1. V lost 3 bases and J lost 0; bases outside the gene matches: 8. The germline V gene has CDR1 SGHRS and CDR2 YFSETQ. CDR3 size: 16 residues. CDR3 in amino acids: CASSSRGANMNTEAFF. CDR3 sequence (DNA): TGCGCCAGCAGCTCCAGGGGGGCCAACATGAACACTGAAGCTTTCTTT.

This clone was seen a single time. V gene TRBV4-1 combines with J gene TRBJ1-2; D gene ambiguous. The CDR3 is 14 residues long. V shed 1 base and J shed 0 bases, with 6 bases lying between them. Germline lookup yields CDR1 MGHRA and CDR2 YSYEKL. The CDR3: CASSQAGTNYGYTF. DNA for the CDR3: TGCGCCAGCAGCCAAGCGGGGACTAACTATGGCTACACCTTC.